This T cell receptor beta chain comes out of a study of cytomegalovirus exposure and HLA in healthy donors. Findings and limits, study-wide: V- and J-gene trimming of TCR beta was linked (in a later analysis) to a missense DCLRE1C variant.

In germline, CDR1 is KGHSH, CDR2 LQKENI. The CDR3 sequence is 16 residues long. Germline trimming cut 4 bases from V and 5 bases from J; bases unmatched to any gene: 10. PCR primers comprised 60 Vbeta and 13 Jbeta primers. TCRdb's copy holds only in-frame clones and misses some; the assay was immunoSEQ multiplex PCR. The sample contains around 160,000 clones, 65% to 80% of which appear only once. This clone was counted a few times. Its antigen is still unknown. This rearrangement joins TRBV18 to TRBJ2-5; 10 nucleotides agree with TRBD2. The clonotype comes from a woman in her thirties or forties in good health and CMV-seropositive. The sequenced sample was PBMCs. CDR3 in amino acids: CASSLLAGGQMETQYF. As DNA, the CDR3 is TGTGCCAGCTCACTTTTAGCGGGGGGCCAGATGGAGACCCAGTACTTC.